This T cell receptor (beta chain) appears in the sequencing data of a study of blood T cell repertoires in COVID-19. Participants' own reports of clinical history determined their cohort assignment. The CDR3 loop spans 18 amino acids. Germline V gives CDR1 MNHNS, CDR2 SASEGT. The trim removed 3 bases at V and 3 bases at J, leaving 7 bases unmatched. This clone appeared once. Repertoires were generated with immunoSEQ multiplex PCR, while TCRdb's copy carries only in-frame clones and drops some. The sample has 350,000 to 500,000 clones, roughly 84% seen once. This chain connects TRBV6-1 to TRBJ2-2; 13 nucleotides align to TRBD2. The source of this sequence is a woman aged 18 to 35 who had been exposed to COVID-19. The sequencing input was PBMCs or T cells enriched from blood (not recorded which). The DNA of the CDR3 is TGTGCCAGCAGTGATTCCTTTGGACTAGCGGGGGACACCGGGGAGCTGTTTTTT. Amino acids: CASSDSFGLAGDTGELFF.